Sequencing of this TCR beta chain was carried out in a study of beta chain features in type 1 diabetes. Across the study: Sorted cells numbering around 100,000,000 were examined across all samples.

Every bit of the isolated RNA underwent reverse transcription, so sequencing read expressed TCRB transcripts. TCRdb's table, derived via immunoSEQ multiplex PCR, lists solely in-frame clones and lacks some. The sample includes hundreds of thousands of clones, approximately 28% seen only once; the top ten take around 0.065%. V gave up 6 bases and J gave up 2 bases, with 10 bases separating them. Germline-derived CDR1 and CDR2 are SQVTM and ANQGSEA. The CDR3 loop spans 12 amino acids. The source of this sequence is a man between 18 and 35 years old in good health. Sequenced sample: naive CD4+ T cells from blood. The rearrangement joins TRBV29-1 to TRBJ2-5; no clear D gene. The CDR3 loop is CSVTEAQETQYF. The DNA of the CDR3 is TGCAGCGTAACTGAGGCTCAAGAGACCCAGTACTTC.